The clone carrying this T cell receptor beta chain was detected a few times. A multiplex PCR was run with 60 Vbeta primers and 13 Jbeta primers. Produced via immunoSEQ multiplex PCR; TCRdb's table is partial and in-frame only. The sample includes just over 95,000 clones, around 84% of them seen just once. The CDR3 contains 15 residues. Germline-derived CDR1 and CDR2 are SGHRS and YFSETQ. Trimming cost V 5 bases and J 15 bases; bases outside gene matches: 18. This sample is part of a study of cytomegalovirus exposure and HLA in healthy donors. The chain joins TRBV5-1 to TRBJ2-1; the match to TRBD2 covers 9 bases. The TCR sequence derives from a woman aged 40 to 50 in good health and CMV-seropositive. The sample taken for sequencing was PBMCs. As DNA, the CDR3 is TGCGCCAGCAGGCCACTAGCGGGCCAGGATCGGTGGCCGTTCTTC. Protein product: CASRPLAGQDRWPFF. Based on the CDR3 plus reference TRBV5-1 and TRBJ2-1, the full variable domain is KAGVTQTPRYLIKTRGQQVTLSCSPISGHRSVSWYQQTPGQGLQFLFEYFSETQRNKGNFPGRFSGRQFSNSRSEMNVSTLELGDSALYLCASRPLAGQDRWPFFGPGTRLTVL.